This is a list of T cell receptor beta chains from one sample in a study of patients and donors after allogeneic stem cell transplantation. TCRdb itself ran the RT-PCR reads through MiXCR, one entry per CDR3 protein. The table records about 74,000 distinct CDR3 sequences, approximately 25% of them present only once. Material: blood, either unsorted or a sorted T cell fraction (not recorded which). Receptor source: a human donor who was either an allogeneic HSCT recipient or a stem cell or donor lymphocyte infusion donor (not recorded which). It is not recorded whose cells these are; they may come from a transplant donor. CDR3s include the opening cysteine and the closing phenylalanine or tryptophan. The D gene is left open where the match is weak. Rows may omit the clone size; those that give it use once, few, many or a size class.

len: 13; abundance: few; j_gene: TRBJ2-5; d_gene: TRBD1; v_gene: TRBV12-3/TRBV12-4; CDR3aa: CASRRGLEETQYF; CDR3nt: TGTGCCAGCAGAAGGGGGCTAGAAGAGACCCAGTACTTC
len: 13; abundance: .; j_gene: TRBJ2-2; d_gene: .; v_gene: TRBV18; CDR3aa: CASHGGDTGELFF; CDR3nt: TGTGCCAGCCATGGAGGGGACACCGGGGAGCTGTTTTTT
len: 15; abundance: .; j_gene: TRBJ2-1; d_gene: .; v_gene: TRBV13; CDR3aa: CASSSPAVGSNEQFF; CDR3nt: TGTGCCAGCAGCTCCCCAGCCGTCGGTTCCAATGAGCAGTTCTTC
len: 16; abundance: .; j_gene: TRBJ1-3; d_gene: TRBD1; v_gene: TRBV11-2; CDR3aa: CASSSGTGASGNTIYF; CDR3nt: TGTGCCAGCAGCTCCGGGACAGGAGCCTCTGGAAACACCATATATTTT
len: 17; abundance: .; j_gene: TRBJ2-5; d_gene: TRBD2; v_gene: TRBV5-1; CDR3aa: CASSNHPGLAGQETQYF; CDR3nt: TGCGCCAGCAGCAACCACCCGGGACTAGCGGGACAAGAGACCCAGTACTTC
len: 15; abundance: .; j_gene: TRBJ2-3; d_gene: .; v_gene: TRBV20-1; CDR3aa: CSAHRETSGTDTQYF; CDR3nt: TGCAGTGCACACAGGGAAACGTCGGGGACAGATACGCAGTATTTT
len: 13; abundance: .; j_gene: TRBJ1-1; d_gene: .; v_gene: TRBV25-1; CDR3aa: CASSEGGRREAFF; CDR3nt: TGTGCCAGCAGCGAGGGGGGGAGGAGGGAAGCTTTCTTT
len: 17; abundance: many; j_gene: TRBJ2-1; d_gene: TRBD2; v_gene: TRBV5-1; CDR3aa: CASSITGTSGSQNEQFF; CDR3nt: TGCGCCAGCAGCATAACCGGGACTAGCGGGAGTCAGAATGAGCAGTTCTTC
len: 15; abundance: .; j_gene: TRBJ2-3; d_gene: .; v_gene: TRBV4-3; CDR3aa: CASSQDRGFTDTQYF; CDR3nt: TGCGCCAGCAGCCAAGATCGGGGGTTCACAGATACGCAGTATTTT
len: 17; abundance: .; j_gene: TRBJ2-2; d_gene: .; v_gene: TRBV21-1; CDR3aa: CASSGRDRGRNSGELFF; CDR3nt: TGTGCCAGCAGCGGCCGGGACAGGGGGCGCAATAGCGGGGAGCTGTTTTTT
len: 14; abundance: .; j_gene: TRBJ2-3; d_gene: .; v_gene: TRBV29-1; CDR3aa: CSVGGSIITDTQYF; CDR3nt: TGCAGCGTTGGTGGCAGCATCATCACAGATACGCAGTATTTT
len: 13; abundance: few; j_gene: TRBJ2-7; d_gene: .; v_gene: TRBV29-1; CDR3aa: CSAGAGPSYEQYF; CDR3nt: TGCAGCGCTGGGGCGGGACCGTCCTACGAGCAGTACTTC
len: 13; abundance: .; j_gene: TRBJ1-1; d_gene: .; v_gene: TRBV27; CDR3aa: CASSWRTNTEAFF; CDR3nt: TGTGCCAGCAGTTGGCGTACGAACACTGAAGCTTTCTTT
len: 17; abundance: medium-sized; j_gene: TRBJ1-6; d_gene: TRBD1; v_gene: TRBV20-1; CDR3aa: CSARDMQDRAYNSPLHF; CDR3nt: TGCAGTGCTAGAGATATGCAGGACAGGGCATATAATTCACCCCTCCACTTT
len: 14; abundance: .; j_gene: TRBJ1-4; d_gene: TRBD1; v_gene: TRBV12-3/TRBV12-4; CDR3aa: CASRQTGDGEKLFF; CDR3nt: TGTGCCAGCAGACAGACAGGGGACGGTGAAAAACTGTTTTTT
len: 15; abundance: few; j_gene: TRBJ2-7; d_gene: .; v_gene: TRBV28; CDR3aa: CASSSWTVSSYEQYF; CDR3nt: TGTGCCAGCAGTTCCTGGACTGTGAGCTCCTACGAGCAGTACTTC
len: 15; abundance: .; j_gene: TRBJ2-1; d_gene: TRBD2; v_gene: TRBV5-1; CDR3aa: CASSFGTSAYNEQFF; CDR3nt: TGCGCCAGCAGCTTCGGGACTAGCGCCTACAATGAGCAGTTCTTC
len: 16; abundance: .; j_gene: TRBJ1-1; d_gene: .; v_gene: TRBV20-1; CDR3aa: CSARDARLGTNTEAFF; CDR3nt: TGCAGTGCTAGGGACGCCCGACTGGGCACGAACACTGAAGCTTTCTTT
len: 13; abundance: .; j_gene: TRBJ2-2; d_gene: .; v_gene: TRBV10-3; CDR3aa: CAISRGDTGELFF; CDR3nt: TGTGCCATCAGTCGAGGGGACACCGGGGAGCTGTTTTTT
len: 14; abundance: .; j_gene: TRBJ1-5; d_gene: .; v_gene: TRBV12-5; CDR3aa: CASGLGERFKHQHF; CDR3nt: TGTGCTAGTGGTTTAGGCGAACGCTTTAAGCACCAGCATTTT
len: 14; abundance: few; j_gene: TRBJ2-1; d_gene: .; v_gene: TRBV25-1; CDR3aa: CASTGRSSYNEQFF; CDR3nt: TGTGCCAGTACTGGTAGGTCTTCCTACAATGAGCAGTTCTTC
len: 13; abundance: few; j_gene: TRBJ1-3; d_gene: .; v_gene: TRBV2; CDR3aa: CASRDNYGNTIYF; CDR3nt: TGTGCGAGCAGGGACAACTACGGAAACACCATATATTTT
len: 16; abundance: many; j_gene: TRBJ2-1; d_gene: .; v_gene: TRBV19; CDR3aa: CASSIGGSGFYNEQFF; CDR3nt: TGTGCCAGTAGTATAGGTGGTAGCGGATTTTACAATGAGCAGTTCTTC
len: 16; abundance: .; j_gene: TRBJ2-7; d_gene: .; v_gene: TRBV4-1; CDR3aa: CASSQDRSPGTYEQYF; CDR3nt: TGCGCCAGCAGCCAAGATCGGTCCCCGGGGACCTACGAGCAGTACTTC
len: 12; abundance: few; j_gene: TRBJ1-2; d_gene: .; v_gene: TRBV7-2; CDR3aa: CASSLRQHGYTF; CDR3nt: TGTGCCAGCAGCTTAAGACAGCATGGCTACACCTTC
len: 12; abundance: few; j_gene: TRBJ1-2; d_gene: .; v_gene: TRBV29-1; CDR3aa: CSVESGRAGYTF; CDR3nt: TGCAGCGTTGAGAGCGGAAGGGCTGGCTACACCTTC
len: 13; abundance: few; j_gene: TRBJ1-1; d_gene: .; v_gene: TRBV13; CDR3aa: CASSLIQGTEAFF; CDR3nt: TGTGCCAGCAGCTTAATTCAAGGCACTGAAGCTTTCTTT
len: 15; abundance: many; j_gene: TRBJ2-7; d_gene: TRBD1; v_gene: TRBV12-3/TRBV12-4; CDR3aa: CASSSGTGHLYEQYF; CDR3nt: TGTGCCAGCAGTTCCGGGACAGGGCACCTCTACGAGCAGTACTTC
len: 13; abundance: few; j_gene: TRBJ2-1; d_gene: .; v_gene: TRBV6-2/TRBV6-3; CDR3aa: CASSYDPTREQFF; CDR3nt: TGTGCCAGCAGTTACGACCCCACTAGGGAGCAGTTCTTC
len: 16; abundance: .; j_gene: TRBJ2-7; d_gene: .; v_gene: TRBV20-1; CDR3aa: CSARVVRGGATYEQYF; CDR3nt: TGCAGTGCTAGAGTGGTGCGGGGCGGGGCAACCTACGAGCAGTACTTC
len: 11; abundance: .; j_gene: TRBJ2-1; d_gene: .; v_gene: TRBV24-1; CDR3aa: CATSDWHEQFF; CDR3nt: TGTGCCACCAGTGATTGGCATGAGCAGTTCTTC
len: 13; abundance: few; j_gene: TRBJ2-1; d_gene: .; v_gene: TRBV14; CDR3aa: CASSQPLGYEQFF; CDR3nt: TGTGCCAGCAGCCAGCCGTTGGGCTATGAGCAGTTCTTC
len: 14; abundance: .; j_gene: TRBJ2-7; d_gene: .; v_gene: TRBV12-3/TRBV12-4; CDR3aa: CASSFDRNSYEQYF; CDR3nt: TGTGCCAGCAGTTTCGACAGGAACTCCTACGAGCAGTACTTC
len: 14; abundance: .; j_gene: TRBJ1-1; d_gene: .; v_gene: TRBV7-9; CDR3aa: CASSPWGEHTEAFF; CDR3nt: TGTGCCAGCAGCCCATGGGGGGAGCACACTGAAGCTTTCTTT
len: 13; abundance: few; j_gene: TRBJ2-1; d_gene: .; v_gene: TRBV20-1; CDR3aa: CSAAGAWYNEQFF; CDR3nt: TGCAGTGCCGCGGGGGCATGGTATAATGAGCAGTTCTTC
len: 14; abundance: .; j_gene: TRBJ1-2; d_gene: .; v_gene: TRBV7-2; CDR3aa: CASSLDRAKYGYTF; CDR3nt: TGTGCCAGCAGCTTAGACAGGGCTAAGTATGGCTACACCTTC
len: 14; abundance: .; j_gene: TRBJ1-4; d_gene: TRBD1; v_gene: TRBV6-1; CDR3aa: CASRPGTGSEKLFF; CDR3nt: TGTGCCAGCAGACCGGGGACAGGGAGTGAAAAACTGTTTTTT
len: 15; abundance: few; j_gene: TRBJ1-1; d_gene: TRBD1; v_gene: TRBV5-1; CDR3aa: CASSLTGGPNTEAFF; CDR3nt: TGCGCCAGCAGCCTTACAGGGGGCCCGAACACTGAAGCTTTCTTT
len: 15; abundance: few; j_gene: TRBJ2-5; d_gene: TRBD2; v_gene: TRBV7-9; CDR3aa: CASSPLAGGGETQYF; CDR3nt: TGTGCCAGCAGCCCGCTAGCGGGAGGAGGAGAGACCCAGTACTTC
len: 13; abundance: .; j_gene: TRBJ1-2; d_gene: .; v_gene: TRBV20-1; CDR3aa: CSASVGAGYGYTF; CDR3nt: TGCAGTGCTAGCGTCGGGGCAGGGTATGGCTACACCTTC
len: 15; abundance: .; j_gene: TRBJ2-6; d_gene: .; v_gene: TRBV5-1; CDR3aa: CASSLYIPGANVLTF; CDR3nt: TGCGCCAGCAGCTTGTATATCCCAGGGGCCAACGTCCTGACTTTC
len: 17; abundance: few; j_gene: TRBJ2-5; d_gene: TRBD2; v_gene: TRBV3-1; CDR3aa: CASSQTTSGGLKETQYF; CDR3nt: TGTGCCAGCAGCCAAACCACTAGCGGGGGGTTAAAAGAGACCCAGTACTTC
len: 16; abundance: .; j_gene: TRBJ1-6; d_gene: .; v_gene: TRBV6-5; CDR3aa: CASSYSAVGVGSPLHF; CDR3nt: TGTGCCAGCAGTTATTCGGCGGTGGGGGTTGGTTCACCCCTCCACTTT
len: 15; abundance: few; j_gene: TRBJ2-3; d_gene: TRBD2; v_gene: TRBV7-3; CDR3aa: CASSLGTSDSDTQYF; CDR3nt: TGTGCCAGCAGCCTCGGGACTAGCGATTCAGATACGCAGTATTTT
len: 13; abundance: .; j_gene: TRBJ2-7; d_gene: .; v_gene: TRBV15; CDR3aa: CATSSDTGHEQYF; CDR3nt: TGTGCCACCAGCAGCGACACAGGGCACGAGCAGTACTTC
len: 19; abundance: .; j_gene: TRBJ2-7; d_gene: TRBD1; v_gene: TRBV4-3; CDR3aa: CASSQDPFPPGTGGYEQYF; CDR3nt: TGCGCCAGCAGCCAAGACCCATTCCCCCCAGGCACAGGGGGCTACGAGCAGTACTTC
len: 14; abundance: .; j_gene: TRBJ2-5; d_gene: TRBD2; v_gene: TRBV10-3; CDR3aa: CATLAGEKQETQYF; CDR3nt: TGTGCCACGTTAGCGGGGGAGAAACAAGAGACCCAGTACTTC
len: 14; abundance: few; j_gene: TRBJ1-4; d_gene: .; v_gene: TRBV24-1; CDR3aa: CATSVGATNEKLFF; CDR3nt: TGTGCCACCAGTGTTGGGGCAACTAATGAAAAACTGTTTTTT
len: 11; abundance: once; j_gene: TRBJ2-1; d_gene: .; v_gene: TRBV29-1; CDR3aa: CSVYGFDEQFF; CDR3nt: TGCAGCGTTTACGGGTTTGATGAGCAGTTCTTC
len: 15; abundance: .; j_gene: TRBJ2-1; d_gene: .; v_gene: TRBV12-5; CDR3aa: CASGFGQRPANEQFF; CDR3nt: TGTGCTAGTGGTTTCGGACAGCGGCCCGCCAATGAGCAGTTCTTC
len: 13; abundance: .; j_gene: TRBJ1-5; d_gene: .; v_gene: TRBV6-5; CDR3aa: CASSFMDGQPQHF; CDR3nt: TGTGCCAGCAGTTTCATGGACGGTCAGCCCCAGCATTTT
len: 13; abundance: few; j_gene: TRBJ1-4; d_gene: .; v_gene: TRBV5-1; CDR3aa: CASSSGVNEKLFF; CDR3nt: TGCGCCAGCAGCTCGGGAGTAAATGAAAAACTGTTTTTT
len: 16; abundance: many; j_gene: TRBJ1-3; d_gene: .; v_gene: TRBV15; CDR3aa: CATSTDSDLIGNTIYF; CDR3nt: TGTGCCACCAGCACGGACAGTGACCTGATTGGAAACACCATATATTTT
len: 15; abundance: few; j_gene: TRBJ2-1; d_gene: .; v_gene: TRBV28; CDR3aa: CASSYGGGSYNEQFF; CDR3nt: TGTGCCAGCAGTTATGGAGGAGGTTCCTACAATGAGCAGTTCTTC
len: 18; abundance: few; j_gene: TRBJ2-4; d_gene: .; v_gene: TRBV3-2; CDR3aa: CASSQLGVSGRDKNIQYF; CDR3nt: TGTGCCAGCAGCCAATTGGGTGTTAGCGGGAGGGATAAAAACATTCAGTACTTC
len: 15; abundance: many; j_gene: TRBJ1-5; d_gene: TRBD1; v_gene: TRBV10-2; CDR3aa: CASSENRGGNQPQHF; CDR3nt: TGCGCCAGCAGTGAAAACAGGGGGGGCAATCAGCCCCAGCATTTT
len: 16; abundance: .; j_gene: TRBJ1-1; d_gene: .; v_gene: TRBV7-8; CDR3aa: CASSPRWSGPNTEAFF; CDR3nt: TGTGCCAGCAGTCCTCGGTGGAGCGGCCCGAACACTGAAGCTTTCTTT
len: 15; abundance: .; j_gene: TRBJ2-3; d_gene: .; v_gene: TRBV24-1; CDR3aa: CATSDPSDSTDTHYF; CDR3nt: TGTGCCACCAGTGATCCTTCGGACAGCACAGATACGCATTATTTT